This is a list of T cell receptor beta chains from one sample in a study of cytomegalovirus exposure and HLA in healthy donors. Sequencing was performed with immunoSEQ multiplex PCR; in TCRdb, only in-frame clones are kept and a portion is missing. Here the sample spans about 190,000 clones, 75% to 85% being singletons. What was sequenced was PBMCs. These receptors originate from a woman in her 50s in good health and CMV-seronegative. Both conserved end residues are part of each CDR3. The order of the fields is D gene, CDR3 length, V gene, J gene, clone size, CDR3 DNA, CDR3 protein. A D gene is named only where the DNA matches it firmly. Rows may omit the clone size; those that give it use once, few, many or a size class.

D: TRBD1; length: 14; V: TRBV5-4; J: TRBJ2-2; size: few; DNA: TGTGCCAGCAGAGGGACAGTAAACACCGGGGAGCTGTTTTTT; CDR3: CASRGTVNTGELFF
D: TRBD1; length: 16; V: TRBV5-1; J: TRBJ2-5; size: .; DNA: TGCGCCAGCAGACCCCCCCGGGACAGGGATCAAGAGACCCAGTACTTC; CDR3: CASRPPRDRDQETQYF
D: TRBD2; length: 16; V: TRBV6-5; J: TRBJ2-2; size: .; DNA: TGTGCCAGCAGTTTCGGGGGGGGCGCGAACACCGGGGAGCTGTTTTTT; CDR3: CASSFGGGANTGELFF
D: TRBD1; length: 15; V: TRBV4-1; J: TRBJ2-1; size: .; DNA: TGCGCCAGCAGCCCCCCGACAGGGGCCTACAATGAGCAGTTCTTC; CDR3: CASSPPTGAYNEQFF
D: TRBD1; length: 17; V: TRBV7-9; J: TRBJ1-2; size: .; DNA: TGTGCCAGCAGCTTAGAGTTGGGACAGGGGTTATACTATGGCTACACCTTC; CDR3: CASSLELGQGLYYGYTF
D: TRBD2; length: 17; V: TRBV14; J: TRBJ2-1; size: .; DNA: TGTGCCAGCAGCCTCCTAGCGGGGACTAGCGGCCACAATGAGCAGTTCTTC; CDR3: CASSLLAGTSGHNEQFF
D: .; length: 14; V: TRBV2; J: TRBJ2-5; size: .; DNA: TGTGCCAGCACAGGTGGGCCCAGCTGGGAGACCCAGTACTTC; CDR3: CASTGGPSWETQYF
D: .; length: 13; V: TRBV7-8; J: TRBJ1-1; size: .; DNA: TGTGCCAGCAGCCGGGGTGGAAACACTGAAGCTTTCTTT; CDR3: CASSRGGNTEAFF
D: TRBD1; length: 18; V: TRBV7-8; J: TRBJ1-4; size: .; DNA: TGTGCCAGCAGCTTAGGGTACAGGGGGCGAACAACAGGAGAAAAACTGTTTTTT; CDR3: CASSLGYRGRTTGEKLFF
D: .; length: 15; V: TRBV7-9; J: TRBJ1-4; size: .; DNA: TGTGCCAGCAGCTTAGAGATGGTTACTCCCGAAAAACTGTTTTTT; CDR3: CASSLEMVTPEKLFF
D: .; length: 14; V: TRBV5-6; J: TRBJ2-3; size: .; DNA: TGTGCCAGCAGGCATGACGGGAGCACAGATACGCAGTATTTT; CDR3: CASRHDGSTDTQYF
D: TRBD1; length: 13; V: TRBV6-1; J: TRBJ2-2; size: .; DNA: TGTGCCAGCAAAACAGGGGTCACCGGGGAGCTGTTTTTT; CDR3: CASKTGVTGELFF
D: .; length: 14; V: TRBV4-1; J: TRBJ2-4; size: .; DNA: TGCGCCAGCAGTAGCCCGGAAAACAAAAACATTCAGTACTTC; CDR3: CASSSPENKNIQYF
D: TRBD1; length: 15; V: TRBV7-6; J: TRBJ2-1; size: .; DNA: TGTGCCAGCAGCTTAGCGGGACAGGGACGGAATGAGCAGTTCTTC; CDR3: CASSLAGQGRNEQFF
D: TRBD1; length: 17; V: TRBV19; J: TRBJ1-2; size: .; DNA: TGTGCCAGTAGCGCCCGGGACAGGGGGCCCATTAACTATGGCTACACCTTC; CDR3: CASSARDRGPINYGYTF
D: .; length: 11; V: TRBV28; J: TRBJ2-1; size: .; DNA: TGTGCCAGCAGTTTGCGGCGGGAGCAGTTCTTC; CDR3: CASSLRREQFF
D: TRBD1; length: 14; V: TRBV2; J: TRBJ2-1; size: .; DNA: TGTGCCGGCCAAGACAGGGGGAATAACAATGAGCAGTTCTTC; CDR3: CAGQDRGNNNEQFF
D: .; length: 18; V: TRBV12-2; J: TRBJ2-7; size: few; DNA: TGTGCAAGTCGCTTAGCGCTGAGACTAGCGGGGGGCCCTTACGAGCAGTACTTC; CDR3: CASRLALRLAGGPYEQYF
D: TRBD1; length: 15; V: TRBV9; J: TRBJ2-7; size: .; DNA: TGTGCCAGCAGCGCAGCCGGGACAGGGCCCTACGAGCAGTACTTC; CDR3: CASSAAGTGPYEQYF
D: TRBD1; length: 16; V: TRBV7-9; J: TRBJ2-6; size: few; DNA: TGTGCCAGCAGCTTATGGACAGGTTCTGGGGCCAACGTCCTGACTTTC; CDR3: CASSLWTGSGANVLTF
D: TRBD1; length: 19; V: TRBV10-1; J: TRBJ1-5; size: once; DNA: TGCGCCAGCATTCGTATGGACAGGTTAAGCGAACGAAGCAGGAAGCCCCAGCATTTT; CDR3: CASIRMDRLSERSRKPQHF
D: .; length: 17; V: TRBV6-1; J: TRBJ2-7; size: .; DNA: TGTGCCAGCAGTGACACCCCCCGGGGCAGGGGTTCATACGAGCAGTACTTC; CDR3: CASSDTPRGRGSYEQYF
D: .; length: 18; V: TRBV5-1; J: TRBJ2-3; size: .; DNA: TGCGCCAGCAGCTTGGGGGCCTCCGGGCCTCCAGCGGGAGATACGCAGTATTTT; CDR3: CASSLGASGPPAGDTQYF
D: .; length: 17; V: TRBV9; J: TRBJ2-1; size: .; DNA: TGTGCCAGCAGCGTAGGAGGAGCGCCGAGCTCCTACAATGAGCAGTTCTTC; CDR3: CASSVGGAPSSYNEQFF
D: .; length: 11; V: TRBV29-1; J: TRBJ1-3; size: .; DNA: TGCAGCGTGGGGGCCGGAAACACCATATATTTT; CDR3: CSVGAGNTIYF
D: .; length: 16; V: TRBV21-1; J: TRBJ1-1; size: .; DNA: TGTGCCAGCAGCAACTCGGGGAGGGGAAGGAACACTGAAGCTTTCTTT; CDR3: CASSNSGRGRNTEAFF
D: .; length: 17; V: TRBV5-1; J: TRBJ2-2; size: few; DNA: TGCGCCAGCAGCCTCCTGGGGGGGGCAGGAAACACCGGGGAGCTGTTTTTT; CDR3: CASSLLGGAGNTGELFF
D: .; length: 15; V: TRBV6-5; J: TRBJ1-2; size: .; DNA: TGTGCCAGCAGTTACTCCCGCGGACAGAACTATGGCTACACCTTC; CDR3: CASSYSRGQNYGYTF
D: .; length: 14; V: TRBV7-2; J: TRBJ1-5; size: few; DNA: TGTGCCAGCAGCTTAGTGTATAGCAATCAGCCCCAGCATTTT; CDR3: CASSLVYSNQPQHF
D: TRBD1; length: 15; V: TRBV18; J: TRBJ1-6; size: .; DNA: TGTGCCAGCTCATCCTCCGGGACAGTGAATTCACCCCTCCACTTT; CDR3: CASSSSGTVNSPLHF
D: TRBD1; length: 13; V: TRBV7-6; J: TRBJ1-1; size: .; DNA: TGTGCCAGCAGTAGGCAGGGGGCGGCTGAAGCTTTCTTT; CDR3: CASSRQGAAEAFF
D: TRBD2; length: 15; V: TRBV9; J: TRBJ2-3; size: .; DNA: TGTGCCAGCACCTTGGGGCTAGCGGCCACAGATACGCAGTATTTT; CDR3: CASTLGLAATDTQYF
D: .; length: 15; V: TRBV5-1; J: TRBJ2-4; size: once; DNA: TGCGCCAGCAGCGTTAACCGAGGAGGCAAAAACATTCAGTACTTC; CDR3: CASSVNRGGKNIQYF
D: .; length: 12; V: TRBV7-9; J: TRBJ2-5; size: .; DNA: TGTGCCAGCAGCCCACAACAAGAGACCCAGTACTTC; CDR3: CASSPQQETQYF
D: TRBD1; length: 17; V: TRBV5-3; J: TRBJ2-3; size: .; DNA: TGTGCCAGAAGCTTGGTTCGGGGACAGGGGAACACAGATACGCAGTATTTT; CDR3: CARSLVRGQGNTDTQYF
D: TRBD1; length: 14; V: TRBV11-1; J: TRBJ1-2; size: .; DNA: TGTGCCAGCAGCTTATCTACAGGGGACTATGGCTACACCTTC; CDR3: CASSLSTGDYGYTF
D: TRBD1; length: 15; V: TRBV4-3; J: TRBJ2-1; size: few; DNA: TGCGCCAGCAGGCAAGACAGGGTTTCTAGCAATGAGCAGTTCTTC; CDR3: CASRQDRVSSNEQFF
D: .; length: 16; V: TRBV6-6; J: TRBJ1-1; size: .; DNA: TGTGCCAGCAGTAAAACCCGACAGGTTGGGGACACTGAAGCTTTCTTT; CDR3: CASSKTRQVGDTEAFF
D: TRBD1; length: 16; V: TRBV4-1; J: TRBJ2-7; size: .; DNA: TGCGCCAGCAGCGTGTTGACCGGGACAGGGGTCTACGAGCAGTACTTC; CDR3: CASSVLTGTGVYEQYF
D: TRBD1; length: 15; V: TRBV7-9; J: TRBJ2-3; size: .; DNA: TGTGCCAGCAGGGGTACAGGGGGCCTTTCAGATACGCAGTATTTT; CDR3: CASRGTGGLSDTQYF
D: .; length: 14; V: TRBV6-4; J: TRBJ2-2; size: few; DNA: TGTGCCAGCAGCCCCCAGATAAACACCGGGGAGCTGTTTTTT; CDR3: CASSPQINTGELFF
D: .; length: 13; V: TRBV11-1; J: TRBJ1-2; size: .; DNA: TGTGCCAGCAGCCTCGACAGCGTCTATGGCTACACCTTC; CDR3: CASSLDSVYGYTF
D: .; length: 13; V: TRBV7-3; J: TRBJ1-1; size: .; DNA: TGTGCCAGCAGCTTACAGGGTTACACTGAAGCTTTCTTT; CDR3: CASSLQGYTEAFF
D: .; length: 14; V: TRBV11-2; J: TRBJ2-2; size: once; DNA: TGTGCCAGCAGCTACCCCCCGCCGGCCGGGGAGCTGTTTTTT; CDR3: CASSYPPPAGELFF
D: .; length: 14; V: TRBV6-6; J: TRBJ2-3; size: .; DNA: TGTGCCAGCAGTTACGGGCAGGGAAGAGATACGCAGTATTTT; CDR3: CASSYGQGRDTQYF
D: TRBD1; length: 17; V: TRBV9; J: TRBJ1-1; size: .; DNA: TGTGCCAGCAGCCCTAGACAGGGGGCTATTGGGAACACTGAAGCTTTCTTT; CDR3: CASSPRQGAIGNTEAFF
D: TRBD2; length: 15; V: TRBV7-8; J: TRBJ2-5; size: .; DNA: TGTGCCAGCATCCTAGCGGGAGGAAAGGGGGAGACCCAGTACTTC; CDR3: CASILAGGKGETQYF
D: .; length: 15; V: TRBV5-1; J: TRBJ2-2; size: .; DNA: TGCGCCAGCAGCTTGGTTTCGGGTTACACCGGGGAGCTGTTTTTT; CDR3: CASSLVSGYTGELFF
D: .; length: 14; V: TRBV5-1; J: TRBJ2-3; size: .; DNA: TGCGCCAGCAGGAGGGGGGGCAAGACAGATACGCAGTATTTT; CDR3: CASRRGGKTDTQYF
D: TRBD1; length: 15; V: TRBV5-1; J: TRBJ2-5; size: .; DNA: TGCGCCAGCATACTCGGGACAGGGGTTAGAGAGACCCAGTACTTC; CDR3: CASILGTGVRETQYF
D: .; length: 16; V: TRBV27; J: TRBJ1-1; size: .; DNA: TGTGCCAGCAGGCCTCCCGACAGCCTAATGAACATTGAAGCTTTCTTT; CDR3: CASRPPDSLMNIEAFF
D: TRBD2; length: 14; V: TRBV5-8; J: TRBJ2-2; size: few; DNA: TGTGCCAGCAGCTTTCTAGCGGGCACCGGGGAGCTGTTTTTT; CDR3: CASSFLAGTGELFF